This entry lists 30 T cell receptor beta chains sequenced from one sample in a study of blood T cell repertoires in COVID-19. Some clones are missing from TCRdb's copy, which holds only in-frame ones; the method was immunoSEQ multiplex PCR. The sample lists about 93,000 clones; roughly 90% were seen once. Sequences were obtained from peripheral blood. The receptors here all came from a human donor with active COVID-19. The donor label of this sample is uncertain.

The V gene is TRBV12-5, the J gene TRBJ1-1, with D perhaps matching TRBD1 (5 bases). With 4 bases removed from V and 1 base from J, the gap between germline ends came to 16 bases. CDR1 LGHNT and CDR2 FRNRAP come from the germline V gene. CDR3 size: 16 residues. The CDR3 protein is CASGSWGGGGNTEAFF. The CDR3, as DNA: TGTGCTAGTGGTTCCTGGGGGGGAGGAGGGAACACTGAAGCTTTCTTT.

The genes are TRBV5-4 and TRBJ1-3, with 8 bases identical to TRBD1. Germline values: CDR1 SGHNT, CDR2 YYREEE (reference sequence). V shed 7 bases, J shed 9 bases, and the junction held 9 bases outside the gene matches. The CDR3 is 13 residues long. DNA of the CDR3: TGTGCCAGCCGGGACAGGACGAACGGCACCATATATTTT. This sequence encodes CASRDRTNGTIYF.

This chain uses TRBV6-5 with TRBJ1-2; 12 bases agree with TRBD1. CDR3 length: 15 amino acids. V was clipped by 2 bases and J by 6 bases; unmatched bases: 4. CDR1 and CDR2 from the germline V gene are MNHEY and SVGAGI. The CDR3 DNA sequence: TGTGCCAGCAGTTACCGGGGACAGGGGGCGGATGGCTACACCTTC. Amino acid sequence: CASSYRGQGADGYTF.

CDR3: CAWRFVMNTEAFF. Written as DNA, the CDR3 is TGTGCCTGGAGGTTCGTAATGAACACTGAAGCTTTCTTT. The genes are TRBV30 and TRBJ1-1, with D uncertain. Trimming cost V 3 bases and J 0 bases, with 8 bases left between them. The V gene's germline CDR1 is GTSNPN and CDR2 SVGIG (reference sequence). This CDR3 spans 13 amino acids. The full variable domain, with the rest looked up from reference TRBV30 and TRBJ1-1, is SQTIHQWPATLVQPVGSPLSLECTVEGTSNPNLYWYRQAAGRGLQLLFYSVGIGQISSEVPQNLSASRPQDRQFILSSKKLLLSDSGFYLCAWRFVMNTEAFFGQGTRLTVV.

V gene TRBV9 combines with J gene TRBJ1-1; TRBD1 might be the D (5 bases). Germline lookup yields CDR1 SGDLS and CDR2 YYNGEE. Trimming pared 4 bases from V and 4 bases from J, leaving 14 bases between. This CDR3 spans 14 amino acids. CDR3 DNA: TGTGCCAGCAGCCGTCTAACGGGGGGCACTGAAGCTTTCTTT. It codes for CASSRLTGGTEAFF.

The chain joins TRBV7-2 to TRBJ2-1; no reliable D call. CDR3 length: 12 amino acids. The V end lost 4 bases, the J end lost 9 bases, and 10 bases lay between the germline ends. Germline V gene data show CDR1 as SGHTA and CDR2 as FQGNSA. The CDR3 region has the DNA TGTGCCAGCAGCTATTTCATCGGTGAGCAGTTCTTC. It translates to CASSYFIGEQFF. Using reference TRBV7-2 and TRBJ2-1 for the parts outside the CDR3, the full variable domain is GAGVSQSPSNKVTEKGKDVELRCDPISGHTALYWYRQSLGQGLEFLIYFQGNSAPDKSGLPSDRFSAERTGGSVSTLTIQRTQQEDSAVYLCASSYFIGEQFFGPGTRLTVL.

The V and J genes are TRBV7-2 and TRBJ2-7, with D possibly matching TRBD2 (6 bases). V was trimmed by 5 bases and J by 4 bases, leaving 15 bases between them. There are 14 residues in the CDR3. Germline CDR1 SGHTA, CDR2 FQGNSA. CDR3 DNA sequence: TGTGCCAGCAGCCCAAGACTAGTTGATTACGAGCAGTACTTC. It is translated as CASSPRLVDYEQYF.

CDR3 sequence (DNA): TGTGCCAGCAGTCCCCCCCGTACTAACGGGGGAGAGACCCAGTACTTC. The encoded protein is CASSPPRTNGGETQYF. The chain joins TRBV6-2 or TRBV6-3 to TRBJ2-5; a weak D match, TRBD2 (6 bases). This CDR3 has 16 amino acids. V was clipped by 5 bases and J by 4 bases, with 20 bases between them. CDR1 is MNHEY, CDR2 SVGEGT, per germline.

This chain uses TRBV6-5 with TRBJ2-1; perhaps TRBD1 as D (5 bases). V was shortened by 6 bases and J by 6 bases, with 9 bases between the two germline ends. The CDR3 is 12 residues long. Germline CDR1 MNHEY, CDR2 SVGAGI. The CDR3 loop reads CASSSQGNEQFF. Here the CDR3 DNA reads TGTGCCAGCAGCAGTCAGGGCAATGAGCAGTTCTTC.

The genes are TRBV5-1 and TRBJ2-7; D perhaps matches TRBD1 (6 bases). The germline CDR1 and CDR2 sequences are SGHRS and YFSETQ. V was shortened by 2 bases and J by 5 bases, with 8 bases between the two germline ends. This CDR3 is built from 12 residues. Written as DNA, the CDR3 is TGCGCCAGCAGCTTACAGGGTAACGAGCAGTACTTC. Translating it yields CASSLQGNEQYF.

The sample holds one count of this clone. The CDR3 reads CASSPPTGAGVEQFF. CDR3 DNA sequence: TGTGCCAGCAGCCCCCCGACGGGTGCGGGGGTGGAGCAGTTCTTC. V is TRBV5-4 and J is TRBJ2-1; 7 bases map to TRBD2. The J segment lost 10 bases and the V segment lost 4 bases, leaving 14 bases of the junction unmatched. The CDR3 is 15 residues long. The germline V gene encodes CDR1 SGHNT and CDR2 YYREEE (reference sequence). Together with reference TRBV5-4 and TRBJ2-1, the CDR3 gives the full variable domain: ETGVTQSPTHLIKTRGQQVTLRCSSQSGHNTVSWYQQALGQGPQFIFQYYREEENGRGNFPPRFSGLQFPNYSSELNVNALELDDSALYLCASSPPTGAGVEQFFGPGTRLTVL.

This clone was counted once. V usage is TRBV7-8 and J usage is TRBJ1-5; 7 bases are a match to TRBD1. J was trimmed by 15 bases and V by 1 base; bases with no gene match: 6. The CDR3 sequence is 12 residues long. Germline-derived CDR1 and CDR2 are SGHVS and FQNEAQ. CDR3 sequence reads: CASSLGQGQTHF. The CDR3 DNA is TGTGCCAGCAGCTTAGGACAGGGCCAAACGCATTTT.

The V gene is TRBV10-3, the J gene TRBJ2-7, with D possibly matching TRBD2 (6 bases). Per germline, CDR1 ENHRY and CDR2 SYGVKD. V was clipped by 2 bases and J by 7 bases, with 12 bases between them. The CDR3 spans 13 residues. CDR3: CAISENGGGEQYF. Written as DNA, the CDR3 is TGTGCCATCAGTGAGAACGGGGGAGGTGAGCAGTACTTC.

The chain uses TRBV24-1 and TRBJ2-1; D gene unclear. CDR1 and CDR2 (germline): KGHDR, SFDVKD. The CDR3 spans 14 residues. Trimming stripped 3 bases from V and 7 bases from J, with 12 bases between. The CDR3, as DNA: TGTGCCACCAGTGATGCTTCGACTGATAATGAGCAGTTCTTC. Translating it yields CATSDASTDNEQFF.

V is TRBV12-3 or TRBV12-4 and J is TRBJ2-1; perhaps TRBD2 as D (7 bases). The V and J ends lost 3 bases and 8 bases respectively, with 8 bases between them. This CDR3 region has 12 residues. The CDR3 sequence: CASSFGGHEQFF. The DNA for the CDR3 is TGTGCCAGCAGTTTCGGGGGGCATGAGCAGTTCTTC.

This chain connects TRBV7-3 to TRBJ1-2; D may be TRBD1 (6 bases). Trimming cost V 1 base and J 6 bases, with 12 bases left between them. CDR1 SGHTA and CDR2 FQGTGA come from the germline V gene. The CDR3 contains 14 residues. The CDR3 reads CASSLKGQTDGYTF. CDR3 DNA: TGTGCCAGCAGCTTAAAGGGACAAACAGATGGCTACACCTTC. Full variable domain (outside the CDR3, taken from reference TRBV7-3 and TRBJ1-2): GAGVSQTPSNKVTEKGKYVELRCDPISGHTALYWYRQSLGQGPEFLIYFQGTGAADDSGLPNDRFFAVRPEGSVSTLKIQRTERGDSAVYLCASSLKGQTDGYTFGSGTRLTVV.

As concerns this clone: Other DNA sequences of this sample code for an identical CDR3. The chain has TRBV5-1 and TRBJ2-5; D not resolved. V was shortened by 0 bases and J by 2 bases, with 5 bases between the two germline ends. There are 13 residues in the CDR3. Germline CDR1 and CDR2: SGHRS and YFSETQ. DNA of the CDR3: TGCGCCAGCAGCTTGGCCAGTCAAGAGACCCAGTACTTC. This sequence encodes CASSLASQETQYF.

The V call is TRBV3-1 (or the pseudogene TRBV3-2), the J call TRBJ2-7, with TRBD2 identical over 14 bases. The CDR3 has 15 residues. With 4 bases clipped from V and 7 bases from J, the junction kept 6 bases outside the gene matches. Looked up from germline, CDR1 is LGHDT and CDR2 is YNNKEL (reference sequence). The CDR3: CASSPQTSGGGEQYF. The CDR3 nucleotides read TGTGCCAGCAGCCCGCAGACTAGCGGGGGGGGAGAGCAGTACTTC.

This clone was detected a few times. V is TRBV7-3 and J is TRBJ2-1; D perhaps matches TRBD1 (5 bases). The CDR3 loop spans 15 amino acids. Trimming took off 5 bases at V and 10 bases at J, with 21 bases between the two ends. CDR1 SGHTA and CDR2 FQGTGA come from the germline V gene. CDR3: CASSLGLNSQSEQFF. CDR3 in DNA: TGTGCCAGCAGCCTGGGGCTGAACTCCCAATCGGAGCAGTTCTTC.

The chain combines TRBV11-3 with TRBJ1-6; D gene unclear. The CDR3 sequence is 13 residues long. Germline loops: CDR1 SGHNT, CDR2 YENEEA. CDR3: CASSSEYNSPLHF. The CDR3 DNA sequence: TGTGCGAGTAGTTCCGAGTATAATTCACCCCTCCACTTT.

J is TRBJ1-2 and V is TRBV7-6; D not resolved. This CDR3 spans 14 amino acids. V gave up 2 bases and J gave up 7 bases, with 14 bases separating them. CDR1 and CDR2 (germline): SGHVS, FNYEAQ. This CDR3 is CASSLSRSKTGYTF. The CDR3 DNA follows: TGTGCCAGCAGCTTATCGCGTTCGAAAACTGGCTACACCTTC.

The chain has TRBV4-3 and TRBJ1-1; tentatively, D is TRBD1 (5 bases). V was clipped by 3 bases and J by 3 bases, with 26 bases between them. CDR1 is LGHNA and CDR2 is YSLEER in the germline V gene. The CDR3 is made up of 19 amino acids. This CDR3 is CASSHSRPDFQGWYTEAFF. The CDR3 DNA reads TGCGCCAGCAGCCATTCCCGTCCAGACTTTCAGGGTTGGTACACTGAAGCTTTCTTT.

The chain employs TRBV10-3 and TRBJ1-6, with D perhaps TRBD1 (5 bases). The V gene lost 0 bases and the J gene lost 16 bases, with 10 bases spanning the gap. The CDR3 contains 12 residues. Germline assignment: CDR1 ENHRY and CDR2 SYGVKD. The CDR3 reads CAISESGLRLHF. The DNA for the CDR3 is TGTGCCATCAGTGAGTCGGGGCTCAGACTCCACTTT.

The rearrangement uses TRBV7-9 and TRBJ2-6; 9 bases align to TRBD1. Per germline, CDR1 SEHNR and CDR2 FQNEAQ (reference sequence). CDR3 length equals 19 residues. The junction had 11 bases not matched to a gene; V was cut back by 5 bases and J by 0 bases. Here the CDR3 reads CASSEWGQGGFSGANVLTF. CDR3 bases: TGTGCCAGCAGCGAGTGGGGACAGGGAGGGTTCTCTGGGGCCAACGTCCTGACTTTC.

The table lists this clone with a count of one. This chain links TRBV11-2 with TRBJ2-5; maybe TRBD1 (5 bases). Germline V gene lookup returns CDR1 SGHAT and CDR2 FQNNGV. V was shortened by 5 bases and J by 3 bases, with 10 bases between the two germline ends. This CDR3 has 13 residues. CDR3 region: CASSLTVEETQYF. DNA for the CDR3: TGTGCCAGCAGCCTGACAGTCGAAGAGACCCAGTACTTC.

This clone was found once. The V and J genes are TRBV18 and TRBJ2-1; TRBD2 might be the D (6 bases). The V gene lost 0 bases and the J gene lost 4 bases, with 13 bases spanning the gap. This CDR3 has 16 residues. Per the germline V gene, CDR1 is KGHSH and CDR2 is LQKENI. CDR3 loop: CASSPPGGGVYNEQFF. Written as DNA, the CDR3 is TGTGCCAGCTCACCACCGGGAGGAGGGGTTTACAATGAGCAGTTCTTC.

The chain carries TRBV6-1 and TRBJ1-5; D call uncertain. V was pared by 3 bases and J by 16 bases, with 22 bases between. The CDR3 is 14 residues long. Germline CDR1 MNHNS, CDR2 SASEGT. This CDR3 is CASSDRTHPGETHF. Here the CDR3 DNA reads TGTGCCAGCAGTGATAGGACGCATCCCGGGGAAACCCATTTT.

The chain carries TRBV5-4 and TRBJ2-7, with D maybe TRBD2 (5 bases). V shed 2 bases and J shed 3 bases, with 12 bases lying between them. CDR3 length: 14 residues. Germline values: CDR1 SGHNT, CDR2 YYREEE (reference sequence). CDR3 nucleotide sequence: TGTGCCAGCAGCTTCGGGGAATTGAACTACGAGCAGTACTTC. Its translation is CASSFGELNYEQYF.

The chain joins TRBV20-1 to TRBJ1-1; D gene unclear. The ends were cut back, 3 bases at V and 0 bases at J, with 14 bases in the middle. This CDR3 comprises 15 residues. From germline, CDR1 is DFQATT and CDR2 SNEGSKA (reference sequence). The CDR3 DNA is TGCAGTGCTAGTGGGCAGGCAATACTGAACACTGAAGCTTTCTTT. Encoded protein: CSASGQAILNTEAFF.

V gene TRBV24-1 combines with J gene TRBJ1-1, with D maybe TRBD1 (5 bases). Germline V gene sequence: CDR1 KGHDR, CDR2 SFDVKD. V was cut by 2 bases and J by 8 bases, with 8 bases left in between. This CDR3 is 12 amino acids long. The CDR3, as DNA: TGTGCCACCAGTGATTGGCGGACAGAAGCTTTCTTT. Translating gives CATSDWRTEAFF.